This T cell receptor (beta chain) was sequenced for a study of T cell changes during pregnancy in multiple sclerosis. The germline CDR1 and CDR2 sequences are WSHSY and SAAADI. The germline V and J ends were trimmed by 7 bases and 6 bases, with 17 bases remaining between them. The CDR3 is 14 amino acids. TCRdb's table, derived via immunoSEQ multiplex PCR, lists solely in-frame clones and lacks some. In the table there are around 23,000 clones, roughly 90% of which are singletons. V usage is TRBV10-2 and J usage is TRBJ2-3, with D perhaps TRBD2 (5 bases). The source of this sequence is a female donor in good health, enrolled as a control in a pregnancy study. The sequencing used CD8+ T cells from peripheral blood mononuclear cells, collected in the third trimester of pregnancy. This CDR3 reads CASIAGLTGDTQYF. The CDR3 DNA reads TGCGCCAGCATCGCAGGTCTAACGGGGGATACGCAGTATTTT.